This T cell receptor beta chain was captured in a study of graft-versus-host responses after intestinal transplantation. The germline gives CDR1 MNHNY, CDR2 SVGAGI (reference sequence). The V gene end was trimmed by 8 bases and the J gene end by 8 bases; junction bases not matched to a gene: 9. The CDR3 is made up of 13 amino acids. TCRdb keeps only in-frame clones here, not all; method: immunoSEQ multiplex PCR. The table shows 20,000 to 30,000 clones, with roughly 85% occurring only once. This clonotype originated in a human patient who received an intestinal transplant, so some T cells may come from the graft donor. V is TRBV6-6 and J is TRBJ1-1; 9 nucleotides agree with TRBD1. The sequencing here drew on PBMCs, taken about 27 days after intestinal transplant. CDR3 amino acids: CASRDRATLEAFF. CDR3 DNA: TGTGCCAGCCGGGACAGGGCGACCCTCGAAGCTTTCTTT.